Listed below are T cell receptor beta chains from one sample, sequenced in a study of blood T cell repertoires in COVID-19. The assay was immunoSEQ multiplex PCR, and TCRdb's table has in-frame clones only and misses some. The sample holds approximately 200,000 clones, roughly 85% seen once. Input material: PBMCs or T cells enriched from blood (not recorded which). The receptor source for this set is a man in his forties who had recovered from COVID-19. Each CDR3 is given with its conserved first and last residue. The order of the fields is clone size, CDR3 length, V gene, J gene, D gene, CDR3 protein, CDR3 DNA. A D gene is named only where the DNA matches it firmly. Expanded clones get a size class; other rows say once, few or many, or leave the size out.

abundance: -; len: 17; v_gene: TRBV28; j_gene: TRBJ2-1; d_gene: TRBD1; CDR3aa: CASSLGPGQGAKDEQFF; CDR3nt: TGTGCCAGCAGTTTGGGCCCGGGACAGGGGGCTAAAGATGAGCAGTTCTTC
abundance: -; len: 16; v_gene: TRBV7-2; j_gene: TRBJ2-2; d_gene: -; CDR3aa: CASSLSEFANTGELFF; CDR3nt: TGTGCCAGCAGCTTATCAGAATTCGCGAACACCGGGGAGCTGTTTTTT
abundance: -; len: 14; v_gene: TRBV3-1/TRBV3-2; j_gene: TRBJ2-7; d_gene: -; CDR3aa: CASSQDTSRHEQYF; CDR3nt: TGTGCCAGCAGCCAAGATACTAGCAGGCACGAGCAGTACTTC
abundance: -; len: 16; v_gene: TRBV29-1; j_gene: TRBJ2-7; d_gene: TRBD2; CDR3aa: CSVEIAGGPSGYEQYF; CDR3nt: TGCAGCGTTGAAATAGCGGGAGGGCCTTCCGGCTACGAGCAGTACTTC
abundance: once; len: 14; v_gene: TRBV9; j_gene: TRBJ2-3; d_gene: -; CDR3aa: CASSVGARRDTQYF; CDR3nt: TGTGCCAGCAGCGTGGGAGCGAGACGAGATACGCAGTATTTT
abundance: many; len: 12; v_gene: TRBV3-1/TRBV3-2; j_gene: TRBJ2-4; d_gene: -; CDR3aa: CASSRQENIQYF; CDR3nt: TGTGCCAGCAGCCGACAGGAAAACATTCAGTACTTC
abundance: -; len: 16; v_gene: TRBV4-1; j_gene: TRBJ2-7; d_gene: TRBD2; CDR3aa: CASSQDSSGFSYEQYF; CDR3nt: TGCGCCAGCAGCCAAGATTCTAGCGGGTTTTCCTACGAGCAGTACTTC
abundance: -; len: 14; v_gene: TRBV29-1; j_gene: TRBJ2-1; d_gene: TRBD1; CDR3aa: CSVYRGREGNEQFF; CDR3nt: TGCAGCGTCTACAGGGGGCGGGAAGGAAATGAGCAGTTCTTC
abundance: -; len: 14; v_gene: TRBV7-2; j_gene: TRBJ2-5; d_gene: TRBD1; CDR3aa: CASSLVDRVETQYF; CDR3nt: TGTGCCAGCAGCTTAGTAGACAGGGTAGAGACCCAGTACTTC
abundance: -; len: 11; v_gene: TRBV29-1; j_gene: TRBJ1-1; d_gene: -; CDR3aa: CSVGRDTEAFF; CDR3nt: TGCAGCGTTGGCAGGGATACTGAAGCTTTCTTT
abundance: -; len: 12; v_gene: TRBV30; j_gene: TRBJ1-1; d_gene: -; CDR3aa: CAWNRPNTEAFF; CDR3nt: TGTGCCTGGAACAGACCGAACACTGAAGCTTTCTTT
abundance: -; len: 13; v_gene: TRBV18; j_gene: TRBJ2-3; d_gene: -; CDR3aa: CASSRAGGDTQYF; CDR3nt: TGTGCCAGCTCACGAGCAGGAGGAGATACGCAGTATTTT
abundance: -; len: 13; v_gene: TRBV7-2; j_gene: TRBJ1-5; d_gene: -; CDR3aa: CASSLTVNQPQHF; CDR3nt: TGTGCCAGCAGCCTGACAGTGAATCAGCCCCAGCATTTT
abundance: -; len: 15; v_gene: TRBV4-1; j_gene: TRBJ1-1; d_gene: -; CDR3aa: CASSQESFINTEAFF; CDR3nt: TGCGCCAGCAGCCAAGAAAGCTTTATAAACACTGAAGCTTTCTTT
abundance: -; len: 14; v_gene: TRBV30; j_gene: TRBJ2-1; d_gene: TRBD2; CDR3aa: CAWSAGLATNEQFF; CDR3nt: TGTGCCTGGAGTGCGGGACTAGCGACCAATGAGCAGTTCTTC
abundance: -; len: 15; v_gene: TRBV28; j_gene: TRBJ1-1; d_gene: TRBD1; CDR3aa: CASSSQGAGDTEAFF; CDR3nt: TGTGCCAGCAGTTCCCAGGGGGCAGGGGACACTGAAGCTTTCTTT
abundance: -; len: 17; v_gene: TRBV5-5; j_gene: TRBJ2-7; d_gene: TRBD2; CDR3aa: CASSGSGPSGGTYEQYF; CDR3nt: TGTGCCAGCAGCGGAAGCGGGCCTAGCGGAGGGACCTACGAGCAGTACTTC
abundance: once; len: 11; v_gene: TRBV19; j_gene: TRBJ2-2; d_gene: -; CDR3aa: CAGGFPGELFF; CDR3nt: TGTGCCGGAGGTTTCCCCGGGGAGCTGTTTTTT
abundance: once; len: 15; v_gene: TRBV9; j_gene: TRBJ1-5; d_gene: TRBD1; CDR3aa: CASSSGGGSNQPQHF; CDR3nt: TGTGCCAGCAGCTCAGGGGGAGGTAGCAATCAGCCCCAGCATTTT
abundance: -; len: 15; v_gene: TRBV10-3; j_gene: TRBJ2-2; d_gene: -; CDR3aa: CAISALGENTGELFF; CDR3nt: TGTGCCATCAGTGCATTAGGGGAGAACACCGGGGAGCTGTTTTTT
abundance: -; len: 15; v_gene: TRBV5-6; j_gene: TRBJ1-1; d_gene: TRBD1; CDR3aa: CASSLVRQGDTEAFF; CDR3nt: TGTGCCAGCAGCTTGGTACGTCAGGGGGACACTGAAGCTTTCTTT
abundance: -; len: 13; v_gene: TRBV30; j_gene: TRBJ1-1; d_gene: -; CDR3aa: CAWRAGPNTEAFF; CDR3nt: TGTGCCTGGAGGGCTGGCCCGAACACTGAAGCTTTCTTT
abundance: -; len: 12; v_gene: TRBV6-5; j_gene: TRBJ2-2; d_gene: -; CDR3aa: CASSFRTGELFF; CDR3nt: TGTGCCAGCAGTTTTCGCACCGGGGAGCTGTTTTTT
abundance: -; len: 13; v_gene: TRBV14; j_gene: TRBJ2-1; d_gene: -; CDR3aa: CASSQIRYNEQFF; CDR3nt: TGTGCCAGCAGCCAAATCAGATACAATGAGCAGTTCTTC
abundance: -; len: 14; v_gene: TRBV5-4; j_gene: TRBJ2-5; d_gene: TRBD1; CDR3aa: CASSAQGGPETQYF; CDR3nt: TGTGCCAGCAGCGCACAGGGGGGCCCGGAGACCCAGTACTTC
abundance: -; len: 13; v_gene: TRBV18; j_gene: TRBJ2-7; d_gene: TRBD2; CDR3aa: CASSPELAGEQYF; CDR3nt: TGTGCCAGCTCACCCGAATTAGCGGGCGAGCAGTACTTC
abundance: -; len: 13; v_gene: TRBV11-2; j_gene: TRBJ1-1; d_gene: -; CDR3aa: CASSSTGPTEAFF; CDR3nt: TGTGCCAGCAGCTCGACAGGCCCTACTGAAGCTTTCTTT
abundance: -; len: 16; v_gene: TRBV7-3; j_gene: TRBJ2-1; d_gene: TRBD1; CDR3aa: CASSLAGTGGRNEQFF; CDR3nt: TGTGCCAGCAGCTTAGCCGGGACAGGGGGCAGGAATGAGCAGTTCTTC
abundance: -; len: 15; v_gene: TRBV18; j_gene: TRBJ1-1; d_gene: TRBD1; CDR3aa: CASSPPGQGVIEAFF; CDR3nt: TGTGCCAGCTCACCACCGGGACAGGGGGTAATTGAAGCTTTCTTT
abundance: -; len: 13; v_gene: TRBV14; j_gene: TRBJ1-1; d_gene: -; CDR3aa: CASSWGENTEAFF; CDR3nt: TGTGCCAGCAGCTGGGGCGAGAACACTGAAGCTTTCTTT
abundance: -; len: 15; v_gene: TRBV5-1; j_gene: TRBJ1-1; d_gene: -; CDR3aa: CASSLGGEKNTEAFF; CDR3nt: TGCGCCAGCAGCTTGGGCGGGGAAAAGAACACTGAAGCTTTCTTT